This is a list of T cell receptor beta chains from one sample in a study of blood T cell repertoires in COVID-19. TCRdb's table, derived via immunoSEQ multiplex PCR, lists solely in-frame clones and lacks some. In the table there are some 72,000 clones, approximately 86% of which are singletons. Sequencing was carried out using peripheral blood. These receptors originate from a man between 45 and 60 years old with active or convalescent COVID-19. Both conserved end residues are part of each CDR3. The D gene is left open where the match is weak. A clone size is listed for some rows: how often the clone was seen (once, few, many), or a class if it is expanded.

>-|-|TRBV27|TRBJ1-6
CASRWGDYNSPLHF
TGTGCCAGCCGCTGGGGGGACTATAATTCACCCCTCCACTTT
>-|TRBD1|TRBV14|TRBJ2-2
CASSHIDRVRGGELFF
TGTGCCAGCAGCCATATAGACAGGGTGCGTGGCGGGGAGCTGTTTTTT
>-|-|TRBV5-3|TRBJ2-7
CARSLEAGDEQYF
TGTGCCAGAAGCTTGGAGGCAGGGGACGAGCAGTACTTC
>few|TRBD2|TRBV20-1|TRBJ2-1
CSASGTSGSNEQFF
TGCAGTGCTAGTGGGACTAGCGGAAGCAATGAGCAGTTCTTC
>-|-|TRBV7-8|TRBJ1-1
CASSLLRKNTEAFF
TGTGCCAGCAGCCTTTTGAGAAAGAACACTGAAGCTTTCTTT
>-|TRBD2|TRBV30|TRBJ2-1
CAWLAGVSYNEQFF
TGTGCCTGGTTAGCGGGGGTCTCCTACAATGAGCAGTTCTTC
>-|-|TRBV28|TRBJ1-5
CASSLGQGNQPQHF
TGTGCCAGCAGTTTGGGCCAGGGGAATCAGCCCCAGCATTTT
>-|TRBD2|TRBV5-1|TRBJ2-1
CASSFPSGALDEQFF
TGCGCCAGCAGCTTCCCTAGCGGGGCCCTCGATGAGCAGTTCTTC
>once|-|TRBV27|TRBJ1-2
CASSLNPGVYGYTF
TGTGCCAGCAGTTTAAACCCGGGGGTCTATGGCTACACCTTC
>-|-|TRBV19|TRBJ1-5
CASSTGNNQPQHF
TGTGCCAGTAGTACGGGGAATAATCAGCCCCAGCATTTT
>-|-|TRBV28|TRBJ1-6
CASSWGGNNSPLHF
TGTGCCAGCAGTTGGGGGGGGAATAATTCACCCCTCCACTTT
>-|TRBD1|TRBV6-2/TRBV6-3|TRBJ1-2
CASSYSTGGRLQGQLGYTF
TGTGCCAGCAGTTACTCGACAGGAGGCCGCTTACAGGGGCAACTGGGCTACACCTTC
>-|TRBD1|TRBV18|TRBJ1-2
CASSLKGQGIYGYTF
TGTGCCAGCTCACTTAAGGGACAGGGCATCTATGGCTACACCTTC
>-|TRBD2|TRBV19|TRBJ2-5
CASSWTSGGETQYF
TGTGCCAGTAGTTGGACTAGCGGGGGAGAGACCCAGTACTTC
>-|-|TRBV4-3|TRBJ2-1
CASSPEVSYNEQFF
TGCGCCAGCAGCCCTGAGGTGTCCTACAATGAGCAGTTCTTC
>-|-|TRBV4-1|TRBJ1-1
CASSQDYGNTEAFF
TGCGCCAGCAGCCAAGATTACGGGAACACTGAAGCTTTCTTT
>once|-|TRBV27|TRBJ2-1
CASSLGLSYNEQFF
TGTGCCAGCAGCTTGGGACTGTCCTACAATGAGCAGTTCTTC
>-|TRBD2|TRBV6-2/TRBV6-3|TRBJ2-1
CASSQLAGGYNEQFF
TGTGCCAGCAGCCAACTAGCGGGGGGCTACAATGAGCAGTTCTTC
>-|TRBD1|TRBV28|TRBJ2-4
CASSVRGQGAKNIQYF
TGTGCCAGCAGCGTAAGAGGACAGGGGGCCAAAAACATTCAGTACTTC
>-|-|TRBV27|TRBJ1-2
CASSSTGNGGYTF
TGTGCCAGCAGTAGTACAGGGAATGGCGGCTACACCTTC
>-|-|TRBV6-5|TRBJ1-6
CASRDQGSSSPLHF
TGTGCCAGCAGGGACCAGGGGAGTAGTTCACCCCTCCACTTT
>-|-|TRBV19|TRBJ1-1
CASSAGTPSTEAFF
TGTGCCAGTAGTGCCGGGACTCCTAGCACTGAAGCTTTCTTT
>-|TRBD1|TRBV19|TRBJ1-2
CASNGGQGTPNYGYTF
TGTGCCAGTAATGGGGGACAGGGGACACCTAACTATGGCTACACCTTC
>-|TRBD1|TRBV7-9|TRBJ1-6
CASSPDRVPDDSPLHF
TGTGCCAGCAGCCCGGACAGGGTACCCGATGATTCACCCCTCCACTTT
>-|TRBD1|TRBV6-6|TRBJ1-2
CASSPGQGGYGYTF
TGTGCCAGCAGCCCAGGACAGGGGGGCTATGGCTACACCTTC
>-|-|TRBV11-2|TRBJ1-6
CASSLVGASPLHF
TGTGCCAGCAGCTTAGTAGGGGCATCACCCCTCCACTTT
>-|-|TRBV3-1/TRBV3-2|TRBJ2-5
CASSQASPLATETQYF
TGTGCCAGCAGCCAAGCCAGCCCTCTAGCTACAGAGACCCAGTACTTC
>-|-|TRBV5-6|TRBJ1-1
CASSLRTTLNTEAFF
TGTGCCAGCAGCTTAAGGACAACTCTGAACACTGAAGCTTTCTTT
>few|-|TRBV30|TRBJ1-3
CAWSVQSSSGNTIYF
TGTGCCTGGAGTGTACAGTCCAGCTCTGGAAACACCATATATTTT
>-|-|TRBV2|TRBJ2-3
CASSGLRTDTQYF
TGTGCCAGCAGTGGACTTCGCACAGATACGCAGTATTTT